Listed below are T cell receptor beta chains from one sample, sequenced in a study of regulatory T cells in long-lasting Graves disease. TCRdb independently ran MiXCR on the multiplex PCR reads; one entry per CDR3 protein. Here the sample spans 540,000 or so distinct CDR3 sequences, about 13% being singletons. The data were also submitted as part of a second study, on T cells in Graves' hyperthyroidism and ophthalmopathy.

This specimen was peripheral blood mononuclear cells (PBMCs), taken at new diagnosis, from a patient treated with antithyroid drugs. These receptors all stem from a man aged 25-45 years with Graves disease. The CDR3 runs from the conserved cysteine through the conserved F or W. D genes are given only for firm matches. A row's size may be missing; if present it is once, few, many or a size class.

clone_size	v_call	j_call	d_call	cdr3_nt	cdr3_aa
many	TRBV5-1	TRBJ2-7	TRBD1	TGCGCCAGCAGCGCCGGACAGGTTAACTACGAGCAGTACTTC	CASSAGQVNYEQYF
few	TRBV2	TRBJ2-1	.	TGTGCCAGCAGTGAATACGACGTTGAGCAGTTCTTC	CASSEYDVEQFF
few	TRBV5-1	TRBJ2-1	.	TGCGCCAGCAGCTTAGGGATCAACTCCTACAATGAGCAGTTCTTC	CASSLGINSYNEQFF
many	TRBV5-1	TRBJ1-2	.	TGCGCCAGCAGCCCGACAGAGTATGGCTACACCTTC	CASSPTEYGYTF
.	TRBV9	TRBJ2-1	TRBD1	TGTGCCAGCAGTCGGGACAGGGGGCTCGATGAGCAGTTCTTC	CASSRDRGLDEQFF
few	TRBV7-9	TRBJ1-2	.	TGTGCCAGCAGCTCGAAAACGGGGGGACGCCGGGAGGGCTACACCTTC	CASSSKTGGRREGYTF
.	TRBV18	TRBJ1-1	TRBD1	TGTGCCAGCTCACCGTCCGGGACAGGGGGCGCGGGCACTGAAGCTTTCTTT	CASSPSGTGGAGTEAFF
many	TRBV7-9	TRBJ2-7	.	TGTGCCAGCAGCCATTTAACGGGGACCTACGAGCAGTACTTC	CASSHLTGTYEQYF
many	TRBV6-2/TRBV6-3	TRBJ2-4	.	TGTGCCAGCAGTTACAGGCGGGGCGGTTCCAAAAACATTCAGTACTTC	CASSYRRGGSKNIQYF
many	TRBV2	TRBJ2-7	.	TGTGCCAGCACCGGGACATTAGCCTACGAGCAGTACTTC	CASTGTLAYEQYF
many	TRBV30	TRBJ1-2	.	TGTGCCCACCGGGACAACTATGGCTACACCTTC	CAHRDNYGYTF
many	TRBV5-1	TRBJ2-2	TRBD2	TGCGCCAGCAGCTTGCGGGGAGGGGCACCGAACACCGGGGAGCTGTTTTTT	CASSLRGGAPNTGELFF
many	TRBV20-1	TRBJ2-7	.	TGCAGTGCTCATTCGAACAACCCCTACGAGCAGTACTTC	CSAHSNNPYEQYF
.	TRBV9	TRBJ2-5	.	TGTGCCAGCAGCCTACGGAGAGGAAGGGGAGAGACCCAGTACTTC	CASSLRRGRGETQYF
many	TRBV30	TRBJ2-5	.	TGTGCCTGGAGTGTTGGGAGCCAAGAGACCCAGTACTTC	CAWSVGSQETQYF
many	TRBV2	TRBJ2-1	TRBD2	TGTGCCAGCATACTGGTCAGCGGGGTGTACAATGAGCAGTTCTTC	CASILVSGVYNEQFF
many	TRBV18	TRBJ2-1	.	TGTGCCAGCTCACCGATGGAGGGGATAGCCTACAATGAGCAGTTCTTC	CASSPMEGIAYNEQFF
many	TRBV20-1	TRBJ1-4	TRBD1	TGCAGTGCTTCGGGACAGGGGGCGGGGGAAAAACTGTTTTTT	CSASGQGAGEKLFF
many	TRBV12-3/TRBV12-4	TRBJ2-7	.	TGTGCCAGCAGACCCCACAGGGTTTTAGGAGAGCAGTACTTC	CASRPHRVLGEQYF
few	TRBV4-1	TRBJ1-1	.	TGCGCCAGCAGCCAAGTCGGTATAGGGAACACTGAAGCTTTCTTT	CASSQVGIGNTEAFF
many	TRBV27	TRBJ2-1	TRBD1	TGTGCCAGCCGAAGAGACAGGGCTCGCAATGAGCAGTTCTTC	CASRRDRARNEQFF
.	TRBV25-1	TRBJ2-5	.	TGTGCCAGCAGGGGCGGGCTGAGGGTTATAGAGACCCAGTACTTC	CASRGGLRVIETQYF
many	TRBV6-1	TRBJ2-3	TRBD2	TGTGCCACCGCTAGCGGGAGGGCAGATACGCAGTATTTT	CATASGRADTQYF
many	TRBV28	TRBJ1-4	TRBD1	TGTGCCAGCAGCCCAGGGGGAACTAATGAAAAACTGTTTTTT	CASSPGGTNEKLFF
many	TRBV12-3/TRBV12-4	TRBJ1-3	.	TGTGCCAGCAGTACGGATGGAAACACCATATATTTT	CASSTDGNTIYF
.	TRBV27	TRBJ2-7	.	TGTGCCAGCAGTTTTGCCAGGGGTTACGAGCAGTACTTC	CASSFARGYEQYF